Here is one T cell receptor beta chain with its context. This sample is drawn from a study of T cell changes during pregnancy in multiple sclerosis. Germline V gene sequence: CDR1 SNHLY, CDR2 FYNNEI. The CDR3 loop spans 14 amino acids. V was cut by 8 bases and J by 1 base, with 9 bases left in between. The protocol was immunoSEQ multiplex PCR, while the TCRdb copy is restricted to in-frame clones and leaves out a portion. The sample includes tens of thousands of clones, roughly 95% of them seen just once. This sequence originates from a female donor with multiple sclerosis, enrolled in a pregnancy study. Sequenced material: peripheral blood, taken in the second trimester of pregnancy. The chain uses TRBV2 and TRBJ2-6; D may be TRBD1 (5 bases). The DNA of the CDR3 is TGTGCCAGCGGCAGGGAATCTGGGGCCAACGTCCTGACTTTC. This gives the protein CASGRESGANVLTF.